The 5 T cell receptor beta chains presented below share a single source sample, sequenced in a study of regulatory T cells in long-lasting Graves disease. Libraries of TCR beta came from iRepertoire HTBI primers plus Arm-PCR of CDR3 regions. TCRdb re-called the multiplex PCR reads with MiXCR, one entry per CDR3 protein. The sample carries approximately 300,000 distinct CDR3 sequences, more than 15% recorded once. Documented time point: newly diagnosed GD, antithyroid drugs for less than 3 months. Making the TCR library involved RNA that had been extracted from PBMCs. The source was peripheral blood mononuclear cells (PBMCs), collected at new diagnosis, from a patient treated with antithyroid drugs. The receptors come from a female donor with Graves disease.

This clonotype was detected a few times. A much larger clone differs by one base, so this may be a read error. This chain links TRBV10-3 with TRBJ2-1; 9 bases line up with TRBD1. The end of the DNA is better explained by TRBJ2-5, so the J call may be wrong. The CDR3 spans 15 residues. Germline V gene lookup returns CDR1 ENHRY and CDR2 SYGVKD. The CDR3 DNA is TGTGCCATCAGTGAGCGGACAGGGGCAGGAGGGACCCAGTACTTC. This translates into CAISERTGAGGTQYF.

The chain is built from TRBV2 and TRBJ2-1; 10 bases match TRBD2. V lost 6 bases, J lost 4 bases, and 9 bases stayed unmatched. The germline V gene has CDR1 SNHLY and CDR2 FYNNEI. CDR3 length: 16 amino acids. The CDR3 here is CASRKSGLARYNEQFF. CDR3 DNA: TGTGCCAGCAGGAAATCGGGACTAGCGCGTTACAATGAGCAGTTCTTC.

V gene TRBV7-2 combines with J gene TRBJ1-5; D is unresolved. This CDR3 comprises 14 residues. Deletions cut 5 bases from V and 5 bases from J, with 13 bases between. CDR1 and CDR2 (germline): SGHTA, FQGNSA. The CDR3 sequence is CASSPRQWDQPQHF. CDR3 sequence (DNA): TGTGCCAGCAGCCCACGCCAATGGGATCAGCCCCAGCATTTT.

This chain's CDR3 is CASSEGQGGQPQHF. The CDR3 nucleotides read TGTGCCAGCAGTGAGGGCCAGGGGGGTCAGCCCCAGCATTTT. The chain has TRBV6-1 and TRBJ1-5, with 7 nucleotides matching TRBD1. This CDR3 has 14 amino acids. V was clipped by 3 bases and J by 6 bases; unmatched bases: 5. Germline V gives CDR1 MNHNS, CDR2 SASEGT.

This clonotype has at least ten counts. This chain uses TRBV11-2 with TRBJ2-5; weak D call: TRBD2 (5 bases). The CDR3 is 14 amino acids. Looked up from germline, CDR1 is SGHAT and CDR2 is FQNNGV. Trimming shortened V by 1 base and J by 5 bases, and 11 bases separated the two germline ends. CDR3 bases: TGTGCCAGCAGCTTAGTGTGGGGAGAGGAGACCCAGTACTTC. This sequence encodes CASSLVWGEETQYF.